Below are 29 T cell receptor beta chains sequenced from a single sample in a study of tumor-infiltrating lymphocytes in primary liver carcinoma. The researchers produced TCR beta cDNA from 500 ng total RNA with a constant-region primer. ARM-PCR was slightly modified, and three nested multiplex PCR rounds with it gave rise to the TCR beta libraries. A C-beta reverse primer was combined with TRBV1-TRBV30 forward primers in the first two PCR rounds, and each round had 9 to 10 cycles. Each CDR3 protein is one row after TCRdb ran MiXCR on the multiplex PCR reads. The repertoire holds around 40,000 distinct CDR3 sequences, with about three quarters as singletons. The tissue used was unsorted bulk material of about 19-33 mg. RNA and DNA were co-extracted from it with the AllPrep DNA/RNA mini kit. Sequenced material: liver tumor tissue from sampling region 2. Subset of the sample: tumor region T2, inferior pole. The receptors originated from a man aged 40-49 years with primary liver carcinoma and hepatitis B virus infection.

Of note for this clonotype: The germline gene is not matched at one end of the junction; a read error may be the cause. The chain joins TRBV11-1 to TRBJ1-6; D perhaps matches TRBD1 (5 bases). The CDR3 covers 13 residues. Germline values: CDR1 SGHAT, CDR2 FQDESV (reference sequence). The CDR3: CAFSRTLVSPPHF. As DNA, the CDR3 is TGTGCCTTCAGCCGGACACTGGTTTCACCCCCCCACTTT.

Remarks on this clonotype: A junction boundary mismatches the germline segment, possibly from a read error. V and J are TRBV11-2 and TRBJ2-3; no reliable D call. This CDR3 spans 17 amino acids. Germline CDR1 and CDR2: SGHAT and FQNNGV. DNA of the CDR3: TGTACCAGCAGCTTATTCGCGGCCGACGTCAGCACAGATACGCAGTATTTT. As protein: CTSSLFAADVSTDTQYF.

As for this clonotype: A read error may produce the germline difference seen at one junction end. The chain is built from TRBV29-1 and TRBJ2-7; no definite D call. Per the germline V gene, CDR1 is SQVTM and CDR2 is ANQGSEA. This CDR3 region has 12 residues. The CDR3 protein is CSVVSPPYEHYF. The CDR3 DNA reads TGCAGCGTTGTGTCACCCCCCTACGAGCATTACTTC.

Points on this clonotype: Lacking the conserved final phenylalanine or tryptophan, this CDR3 likely reflects a read error. The limits of the CDR3 on the DNA are not certain, so only TCRdb's listed CDR3 is given. V gene TRBV4-2 combines with J gene TRBJ2-2; the table gives TRBD2 as D, unverified against the DNA. Germline CDR1 LGHNA, CDR2 YNFKEQ. The CDR3 region is 13 residues in length, termini included. The CDR3 is CASSHAGSGELFL.

On this clonotype itself: The germline gene is not matched at one end of the junction; a read error may be the cause. The chain couples TRBV5-1 to TRBJ2-3; D ambiguous. The CDR3 covers 15 residues. Germline V CDR1 and CDR2: SGHRS, YFSETQ. The CDR3 region has the DNA TGCGCCAGCAACTTGGAAGGCCGGCGAACAGATACGCAGTATTTT. Translated: CASNLEGRRTDTQYF.

On this clonotype: Germline and junction disagree at one end, which may indicate a read error. The genes are TRBV11-1 and TRBJ2-4; 7 bases are shared with TRBD1. Germline V lookup: CDR1 SGHAT, CDR2 FQDESV (reference sequence). This CDR3 is 17 amino acids long. The CDR3 DNA reads as TGTGCCAACAGCCCTCCGGGACAGCGAGCATCAAAAAACATTCAGTACTTC. Its protein product is CANSPPGQRASKNIQYF.

J is TRBJ2-5 and V is TRBV19, with 10 bases matching TRBD2. The CDR3 covers 15 residues. Germline CDR1 LNHDA, CDR2 SQIVND (reference sequence). The V and J ends lost 3 bases and 2 bases, in that order; junction bases with no gene match: 3. As DNA, the CDR3 is TGTGCCAGTAGTATCACTAGCGGGGATCAAGAGACCCAGTACTTC. Translating gives CASSITSGDQETQYF.

As regards this clonotype: The conserved phenylalanine or tryptophan normally closing the CDR3 is absent here, so this likely arose from a read error. The limits of the CDR3 on the DNA are not certain, so only TCRdb's listed CDR3 is given. V gene TRBV6-6 combines with J gene TRBJ1-6; the DNA was not used to check the table's D call, TRBD1. From its first to its last residue, the CDR3 has 15 amino acids. The germline CDR1 and CDR2 sequences are MNHNY and SVGAGI (reference sequence). The CDR3 loop is CASSLGTGRHSPFHL.

As concerns this clonotype: The conserved phenylalanine or tryptophan is not found at the CDR3 terminus, so this likely reflects a read error. The gene calls are TRBV11-1 and TRBJ1-6; tentatively, D is TRBD1 (5 bases). V was pared by 5 bases and J by 9 bases, with 11 bases between. From germline, CDR1 is SGHAT and CDR2 FQDESV (reference sequence). The CDR3 has 13 amino acids. Here the CDR3 DNA reads TGTGCCAGCAGCCGGACACTTGTTTCACCCCTCCACAAT. It codes for CASSRTLVSPLHN.

For this clonotype: The CDR3 does not close with the conserved phenylalanine or tryptophan, likely indicating a read error. The chain has TRBV6-5 and TRBJ2-7, with 8 bases identical to TRBD1. Per the germline V gene, CDR1 is MNHEY and CDR2 is SVGAGI. The CDR3 totals 16 residues. The junction had 8 bases not matched to a gene; V was cut back by 2 bases and J by 2 bases. The CDR3 here is CASSYGGRGHTYEQYS. The CDR3 DNA is TGTGCCAGCAGTTACGGAGGCAGGGGGCATACCTACGAGCAGTACTCC.

In the case of this clonotype: Sequence at one end of the junction differs from germline and may be a read error. The genes are TRBV11-2 and TRBJ2-1; no clear D. CDR3 length equals 15 residues. Germline V gene lookup returns CDR1 SGHAT and CDR2 FQNNGV. The DNA of the CDR3 is TGTACCAGCAGCCTTAGTGGGCCACTCGACAATGAGCAGTTCTTC. Translated: CTSSLSGPLDNEQFF.

As regards this clonotype: The junction departs from germline at one end; a sequencing error may be responsible. V is TRBV6-5 and J is TRBJ2-7; 8 positions agree with TRBD1. Germline V lookup: CDR1 MNHEY, CDR2 SVGAGI. The CDR3 is 14 residues long. CDR3 residues: CATSAGTGRHEQYF. CDR3 DNA sequence: TGTGCCACCAGTGCCGGGACAGGACGCCACGAGCAGTACTTC.

As regards this clonotype: As the CDR3 is not closed by the conserved phenylalanine or tryptophan, this likely results from a read error. V is TRBV7-9 and J is TRBJ1-2; D is unclear. Germline V gene data show CDR1 as SEHNR and CDR2 as FQNEAQ (reference sequence). The CDR3 loop spans 14 amino acids. CDR3 loop: CVSSAQGTNYGYTL. The CDR3 nucleotides are TGTGTCAGCAGCGCGCAAGGAACTAACTATGGCTACACCCTC.

The chain recombines TRBV5-5 with TRBJ1-4, with 10 bases fitting TRBD1. The V gene's germline CDR1 is SGHKS and CDR2 YYEKEE (reference sequence). V shed 10 bases and J 6 bases; nucleotides not matched to a gene: 12. The CDR3 has 15 residues. The CDR3 DNA is TGTGCCGGTAGCACCGACGGGACAGGGGATGAAAAACTGTTTTTT. Translation: CAGSTDGTGDEKLFF.

This chain uses TRBV11-2 with TRBJ2-7; D unclear. This CDR3 has 11 amino acids. V was clipped by 3 bases and J by 8 bases, with 8 bases between them. Germline CDR1 is SGHAT and CDR2 is FQNNGV. The CDR3 DNA sequence: TGTGCCAGCAGCTTGTCATACAAGCAGTACTTC. Its protein is CASSLSYKQYF.

This clonotype was seen only once. One junction end disagrees with the germline gene, perhaps due to a read error. The chain has TRBV29-1 and TRBJ1-2; D remains unclear. In germline, CDR1 is SQVTM, CDR2 ANQGSEA. The CDR3 is made up of 14 amino acids. CDR3 DNA: TGCAGTGTTGAAGCGGAAGAAAGGGTAGATGGCTACACCTTC. It encodes CSVEAEERVDGYTF.

Comment on this clonotype: A much more abundant neighbour one base away suggests this may be a read error. The chain joins TRBV12-3 or TRBV12-4 to TRBJ2-5, with TRBD2 matching over 14 bases. Trimming took 6 bases from V and 10 from J; bases not matched to a gene: 16. The CDR3 length is 17 residues. CDR3 DNA: TGTGCCAGCAGAAGACTAGCGGGAGGGCCAAGAGTAGAAAACCAGTACTTC. Protein sequence: CASRRLAGGPRVENQYF.

As concerns this clonotype: One end of the junction fails to match germline, which may point to a read error. The rearrangement links TRBV11-2 to TRBJ2-7, with 8 bases that match TRBD2. Germline lookup yields CDR1 SGHAT and CDR2 FQNNGV. The CDR3 contains 15 residues. The CDR3: CASNLLSGVDYEQYF. The CDR3 region has the DNA TGTGCCAGCAACTTACTTAGCGGGGTTGACTACGAGCAGTACTTC.

The CDR3 sequence is CASRGSGEYNEQYF. CDR3 coding DNA: TGTGCCAGCCGTGGGTCGGGAGAATACAATGAGCAGTACTTC. The chain recombines TRBV28 with TRBJ2-1, with D tentatively TRBD2 (6 bases). The J call may be faulty, since TRBJ2-7 better matches the DNA end. This CDR3 has 14 residues. Germline-derived CDR1 and CDR2 are MDHEN and SYDVKM.

This sequence joins TRBV5-1 and TRBJ2-2; the D is unclear. Trimming pared 1 base from V and 5 bases from J, leaving 12 bases between. Looked up from germline, CDR1 is SGHRS and CDR2 is YFSETQ. This CDR3 is 15 amino acids long. Here the CDR3 DNA reads TGCGCCAGCAGCTTGAAGACAAGGATAACCGGGGAGCTGTTTTTT. It translates to CASSLKTRITGELFF. The full variable domain, completed using reference TRBV5-1 and TRBJ2-2, is KAGVTQTPRYLIKTRGQQVTLSCSPISGHRSVSWYQQTPGQGLQFLFEYFSETQRNKGNFPGRFSGRQFSNSRSEMNVSTLELGDSALYLCASSLKTRITGELFFGEGSRLTVL.

Concerning this clonotype itself: At one end the junction does not follow the germline gene, possibly because of a read error. This chain joins TRBV6-5 and TRBJ2-7; the D call may be TRBD1 or TRBD2 (5 bases each). The germline V gene has CDR1 MNHEY and CDR2 SVGAGI. The CDR3 runs to 14 residues. CDR3 region: CASSAAGSEYEQYF. The CDR3 DNA sequence: TGTGCCAGCAGCGCGGCAGGGAGCGAGTACGAGCAATACTTC.

This clonotype was counted only a few times. The chain employs TRBV7-2 and TRBJ1-1; D is ambiguous. The V end was cut by 1 base, the J end by 6 bases, with 12 bases between. Germline CDR1 and CDR2: SGHTA and FQGNSA. This CDR3 region has 14 residues. The CDR3 sequence is CASSLDARAAEAFF. The DNA of the CDR3 is TGTGCCAGCAGCTTAGACGCCCGGGCCGCTGAAGCTTTCTTT.

Comments on this clonotype: The CDR3 end shows no conserved phenylalanine or tryptophan, and so a read error is likely. The chain combines TRBV6-6 with TRBJ1-1, with 8 bases lining up with TRBD1. The germline V gene has CDR1 MNHNY and CDR2 SVGAGI (reference sequence). CDR3 size: 13 residues. The CDR3 is CPSITGGTTEAFC. The DNA of the CDR3 is TGTCCCAGCATCACAGGGGGGACTACTGAAGCTTTCTGT.

V is TRBV6-6 and J is TRBJ2-4; a possible D gene is TRBD1 (6 bases). The germline gives CDR1 MNHNY, CDR2 SVGAGI (reference sequence). The CDR3 totals 17 residues. The CDR3 spells CVGSYSTSGVAKNIQYF. In nucleotides, the CDR3 is TGTGTCGGCAGTTACTCGACGTCAGGGGTCGCCAAAAACATTCAGTACTTC.

This chain uses TRBV7-8 with TRBJ2-1, with D unresolved. The CDR3 loop spans 11 amino acids. Germline V CDR1 and CDR2: SGHVS, FQNEAQ. Trimming pared 3 bases from V and 11 bases from J, leaving 8 bases between. The CDR3 coding sequence is TGTGCCAGCAGCTTCGTGGGTCAGCAGTTCTTC. This sequence encodes CASSFVGQQFF.

For this clonotype: The junction differs from germline at one of its ends, possibly a read error. The V call is TRBV4-1, the J call TRBJ2-7; D remains unclear. The length of the CDR3 is 15 residues. Germline-derived CDR1 and CDR2 are MGHRA and YSYEKL. As DNA, the CDR3 is TGCGCAAGCAGCCAGGAAACCGGGCTATACTACGAGCAGTACTTC. As protein: CASSQETGLYYEQYF.

On this clonotype itself: The conserved phenylalanine or tryptophan is not found at the CDR3 terminus, so this likely reflects a read error. The chain has TRBV18 and TRBJ2-3, with D possibly matching TRBD1 (6 bases). The germline gives CDR1 KGHSH, CDR2 LQKENI. This CDR3 spans 13 amino acids. Deletions cut 6 bases from V and 2 bases from J, with 9 bases between. The CDR3 bases are TGTGCCAGCTCGGACAGCCCCACAGATACGCAGTATCTT. Protein product: CASSDSPTDTQYL.

This clonotype appeared a few times. This CDR3 is missing its conserved last phenylalanine or tryptophan, likely due to a read error. V gene TRBV5-1 combines with J gene TRBJ1-1; no definite D call. The V gene's germline CDR1 is SGHRS and CDR2 YFSETQ. The CDR3 consists of 13 residues. CDR3 protein: CASSLVINTEAFL. CDR3 bases: TGCGCCAGCAGTTTGGTAATAAACACTGAAGCTTTCCTT.

In regard to this clonotype: This may be a read error: a much more frequent sequence differs by one nucleotide. The CDR3 does not end in the conserved phenylalanine or tryptophan, so this is likely a read error. V is TRBV20-1 and J is TRBJ1-1; 7 bases line up with TRBD1. In germline, CDR1 is DFQATT, CDR2 SNEGSKA (reference sequence). This CDR3 is built from 15 residues. The V gene end was trimmed by 7 bases and the J gene end by 0 bases; junction bases not matched to a gene: 11. The CDR3 protein is CSVKQGGPVNTEAFI. Written as DNA, the CDR3 is TGCAGTGTCAAGCAGGGGGGACCAGTGAACACTGAAGCTTTCATT.